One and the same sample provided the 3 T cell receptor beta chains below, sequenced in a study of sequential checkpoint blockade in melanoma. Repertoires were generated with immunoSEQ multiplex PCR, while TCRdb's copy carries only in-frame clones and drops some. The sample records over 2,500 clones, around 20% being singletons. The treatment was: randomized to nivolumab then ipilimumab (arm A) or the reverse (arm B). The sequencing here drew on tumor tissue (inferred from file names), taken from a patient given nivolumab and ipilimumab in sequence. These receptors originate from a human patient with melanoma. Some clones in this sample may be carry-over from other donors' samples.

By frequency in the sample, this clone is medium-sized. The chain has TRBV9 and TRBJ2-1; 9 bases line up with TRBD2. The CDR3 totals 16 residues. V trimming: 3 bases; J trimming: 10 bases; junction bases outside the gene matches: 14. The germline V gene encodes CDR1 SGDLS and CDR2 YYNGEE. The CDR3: CASSAFGSGGAGEQFF. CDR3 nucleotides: TGTGCCAGCAGCGCTTTTGGTAGCGGGGGCGCCGGAGAGCAGTTCTTC.

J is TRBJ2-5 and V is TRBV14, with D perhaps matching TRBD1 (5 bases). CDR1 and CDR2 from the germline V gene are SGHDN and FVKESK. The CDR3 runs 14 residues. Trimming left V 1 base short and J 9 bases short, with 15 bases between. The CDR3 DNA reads TGTGCCAGCAGCCAAGCAGGGCGGCCTTTGGCCCAGTACTTC. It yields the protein CASSQAGRPLAQYF.

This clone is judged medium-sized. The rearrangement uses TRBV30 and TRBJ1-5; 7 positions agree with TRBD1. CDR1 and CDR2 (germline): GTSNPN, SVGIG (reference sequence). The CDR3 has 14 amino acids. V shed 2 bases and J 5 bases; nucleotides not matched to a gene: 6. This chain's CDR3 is CAWSRRGLYQPQHF. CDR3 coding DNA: TGTGCCTGGAGTAGGAGGGGGCTGTATCAGCCCCAGCATTTT.